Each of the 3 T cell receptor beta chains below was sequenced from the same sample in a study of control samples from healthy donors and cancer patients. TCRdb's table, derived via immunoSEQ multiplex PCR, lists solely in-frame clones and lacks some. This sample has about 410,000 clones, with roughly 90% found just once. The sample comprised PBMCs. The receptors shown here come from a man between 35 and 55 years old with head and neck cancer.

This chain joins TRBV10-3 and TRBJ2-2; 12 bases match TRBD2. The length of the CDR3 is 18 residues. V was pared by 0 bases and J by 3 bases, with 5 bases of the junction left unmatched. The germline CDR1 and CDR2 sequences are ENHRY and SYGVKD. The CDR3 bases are TGTGCCATCAGTGAGTCTTCTAGCGGGGGGGCGTACACCGGGGAGCTGTTTTTT. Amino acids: CAISESSSGGAYTGELFF.

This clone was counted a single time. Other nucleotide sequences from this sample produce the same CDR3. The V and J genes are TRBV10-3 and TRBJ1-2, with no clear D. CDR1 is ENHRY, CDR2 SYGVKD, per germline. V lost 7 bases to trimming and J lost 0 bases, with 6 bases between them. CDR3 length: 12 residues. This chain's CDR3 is CAITDSNYGYTF. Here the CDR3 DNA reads TGTGCCATCACCGACTCTAACTATGGCTACACCTTC.

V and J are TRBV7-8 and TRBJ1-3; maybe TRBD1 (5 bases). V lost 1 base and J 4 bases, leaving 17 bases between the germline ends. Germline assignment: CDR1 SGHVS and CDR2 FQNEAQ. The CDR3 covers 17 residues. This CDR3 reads CASSLGFAGSVGNTIYF. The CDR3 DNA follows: TGTGCCAGCAGCTTAGGGTTCGCAGGGAGTGTCGGAAACACCATATATTTT.